The 20 T cell receptor beta chains in this list originate from one sample, sequenced in a study of blood T cell repertoires in COVID-19 (dated by TCRdb to 2020 to 2022). Library preparation used the immunoSEQ multiplex PCR assay. TCRdb obtained this table from immuneACCESS and retained in-frame rearrangements with V and J assigned. These tables miss some clones; where compared with another copy, unresolved V genes account for less than half of the shortfall, and the remainder is unexplained. The sample records roughly 160,000 clones, 74% of which are singletons. Around 2.9% of the sample lies in the top ten. Sequenced: peripheral blood. The receptors originated from a woman older than 75 with acute or convalescent COVID-19.

This chain links TRBV5-1 with TRBJ2-2; 11 positions match TRBD2. This CDR3 spans 16 amino acids. V dropped 4 bases and J dropped 8; count of bases not matched to a gene: 10. Germline-derived CDR1 and CDR2 are SGHRS and YFSETQ. The CDR3 DNA reads as TGCGCCAGCAGCCAACTTAGCGGGAGGGCCGAAGGGGAGCTGTTTTTT. Residues: CASSQLSGRAEGELFF.

This clone turned up a few times. This chain joins TRBV6-6 and TRBJ2-1, with a tentative D call TRBD1 (6 bases). V was shortened by 0 bases and J by 8 bases, with 17 bases between the two germline ends. The CDR3 covers 16 residues. Germline CDR1 reads MNHNY; CDR2 reads SVGAGI (reference sequence). CDR3 sequence reads: CASSYSESPQGHEQFF. The CDR3 DNA reads as TGTGCCAGCAGTTACTCGGAATCCCCTCAGGGGCATGAGCAGTTCTTC.

The chain combines TRBV28 with TRBJ2-7; 10 positions match TRBD1. V trimming: 10 bases; J trimming: 2 bases; junction bases outside the gene matches: 5. The CDR3 loop spans 13 amino acids. The germline V gene encodes CDR1 MDHEN and CDR2 SYDVKM. The CDR3 DNA reads TGTGCCACCACAGGGACAGGGGCCTACGAGCAGTACTTC. Its translation: CATTGTGAYEQYF.

The V gene is TRBV6-1, the J gene TRBJ2-1; TRBD2 aligns across 8 bases. The CDR3 has 18 residues. The ends lost 1 base at V and 4 bases at J; junction bases unmatched: 12. Germline loops: CDR1 MNHNS, CDR2 SASEGT. CDR3 sequence reads: CASSEGLLSGIQYNEQFF. The CDR3 DNA sequence: TGTGCCAGCAGTGAAGGGCTCCTTAGCGGGATCCAATACAATGAGCAGTTCTTC.

The rearrangement uses TRBV19 and TRBJ1-2; 8 positions agree with TRBD1. This CDR3 is 13 amino acids long. Germline V gene sequence: CDR1 LNHDA, CDR2 SQIVND (reference sequence). V lost 4 bases to trimming and J lost 4 bases; unmatched junction nucleotides: 2. The CDR3 region has the DNA TGTGCCAGTAGTAGGGACAGGCGCTATGGCTACACCTTC. Amino acid sequence: CASSRDRRYGYTF. Full variable domain (remainder filled in from reference TRBV19 and TRBJ1-2): DGGITQSPKYLFRKEGQNVTLSCEQNLNHDAMYWYRQDPGQGLRLIYYSQIVNDFQKGDIAEGYSVSREKKESFPLTVTSAQKNPTAFYLCASSRDRRYGYTFGSGTRLTVV.

CDR3 nucleotide sequence: TGTGCCAGCAGCCGGACTGAAGGCGAGCAGTTCTTC. This codes for CASSRTEGEQFF. The V and J genes are TRBV7-3 and TRBJ2-1; possibly TRBD2 for D (5 bases). Trimming took off 5 bases at V and 10 bases at J, with 12 bases between the two ends. Germline CDR1 reads SGHTA; CDR2 reads FQGTGA. This CDR3 contains 12 residues.

V gene TRBV3-1 (or the pseudogene TRBV3-2) combines with J gene TRBJ2-3, with D perhaps matching TRBD2 (5 bases). CDR3 length equals 14 residues. V gave up 4 bases and J gave up 2 bases, with 10 bases separating them. CDR1 is LGHDT and CDR2 is YNNKEL in the germline V gene (reference sequence). CDR3 in DNA: TGTGCCAGCAGCCGAGAGGGCTTCACAGATACGCAGTATTTT. Residues: CASSREGFTDTQYF.

The chain carries TRBV7-2 and TRBJ2-5; 12 nucleotides match TRBD2. V was clipped by 2 bases and J by 5 bases; unmatched bases: 9. This CDR3 has 17 amino acids. Per the germline V gene, CDR1 is SGHTA and CDR2 is FQGNSA. The CDR3 is CASSLSASGRAGETQYF. In DNA form, the CDR3 reads TGTGCCAGCAGCTTATCCGCTAGCGGGAGGGCCGGGGAGACCCAGTACTTC.

The chain employs TRBV10-3 and TRBJ1-6, with D hard to call. Looked up from germline, CDR1 is ENHRY and CDR2 is SYGVKD. V was cut by 0 bases and J by 0 bases, with 18 bases left in between. The CDR3 runs 20 residues. The CDR3 sequence is CAISESSTQAVSSYNSPLHF. The CDR3 coding sequence is TGTGCCATCAGTGAGTCGAGTACGCAGGCTGTCAGCTCCTATAATTCACCCCTCCACTTT.

The CDR3 region is CASPLTSGTDTQYF. CDR3 coding DNA: TGTGCCAGCCCCTTGACTAGCGGCACAGATACGCAGTATTTT. The gene calls are TRBV7-9 and TRBJ2-3; 8 positions match TRBD2. The germline V gene has CDR1 SEHNR and CDR2 FQNEAQ (reference sequence). The CDR3 runs 14 residues. V trimming: 8 bases; J trimming: 1 base; junction bases outside the gene matches: 5.

Only a few counts were recorded for this clone. CDR3 DNA: TGTGCCAGCAGCTTGCAGAAACTAGCGGGAGCTGACGAGCAGTACTTC. Translating gives CASSLQKLAGADEQYF. The chain recombines TRBV5-4 with TRBJ2-7; TRBD2 matches at 11 bases. This CDR3 is built from 16 residues. The germline gives CDR1 SGHNT, CDR2 YYREEE (reference sequence). The J segment lost 5 bases and the V segment lost 1 base, leaving 8 bases of the junction unmatched. Complete variable domain (other parts from reference TRBV5-4 and TRBJ2-7): ETGVTQSPTHLIKTRGQQVTLRCSSQSGHNTVSWYQQALGQGPQFIFQYYREEENGRGNFPPRFSGLQFPNYSSELNVNALELDDSALYLCASSLQKLAGADEQYFGPGTRLTVT.

The rearrangement uses TRBV15 and TRBJ2-1; the match to TRBD2 covers 14 bases. Germline-derived CDR1 and CDR2 are LNHNV and YYDKDF (reference sequence). CDR3 length equals 20 residues. With 0 bases clipped from V and 5 bases from J, the junction kept 12 bases outside the gene matches. CDR3 amino acids: CATSRDSGTSGSLANNEQFF. Here the CDR3 DNA reads TGTGCCACCAGCAGAGATTCAGGGACTAGCGGGAGTTTGGCGAACAATGAGCAGTTCTTC.

This chain uses TRBV13 with TRBJ2-7; TRBD1 matches at 9 bases. Germline CDR1 is PRHDT and CDR2 is FYEKMQ (reference sequence). The CDR3 length is 15 residues. V was clipped by 4 bases and J by 3 bases; unmatched bases: 7. This CDR3 reads CASSYPTGGGYEQYF. The CDR3 nucleotides are TGTGCCAGCAGCTATCCGACAGGGGGAGGCTACGAGCAGTACTTC.

This clone showed up just a few times. The chain uses TRBV6-5 and TRBJ1-5; a weak D match, TRBD1 (6 bases). This CDR3 comprises 13 residues. V was trimmed by 6 bases and J by 6 bases, leaving 12 bases between them. Per the germline V gene, CDR1 is MNHEY and CDR2 is SVGAGI. The DNA for the CDR3 is TGTGCCAGCAGCCTCAGGGGCGGTCAGCCCCAGCATTTT. Its protein product is CASSLRGGQPQHF.

The chain employs TRBV27 and TRBJ2-7; the match to TRBD2 covers 7 bases. Germline CDR1 is MNHEY and CDR2 is SMNVEV (reference sequence). The CDR3 has 13 residues. Trimming at V came to 5 bases and at J to 4 bases, leaving 5 bases not matched to a gene. In nucleotides, the CDR3 is TGTGCCAGCAGTCCCGGGACTAAGTACGAGCAGTACTTC. It codes for CASSPGTKYEQYF.

The rearrangement joins TRBV7-9 to TRBJ2-1, with 9 nucleotides matching TRBD2. Germline V gives CDR1 SEHNR, CDR2 FQNEAQ (reference sequence). J was trimmed by 6 bases and V by 5 bases; bases with no gene match: 14. This CDR3 has 17 amino acids. The CDR3 bases are TGTGCCAGCAGCCCGGGGGGGGCCGGGACTAGCTCCAATGAGCAGTTCTTC. The encoded protein is CASSPGGAGTSSNEQFF. The full variable domain, rest sourced from reference TRBV7-9 and TRBJ2-1, is DTGVSQNPRHKITKRGQNVTFRCDPISEHNRLYWYRQTLGQGPEFLTYFQNEAQLEKSRLLSDRFSAERPKGSFSTLEIQRTEQGDSAMYLCASSPGGAGTSSNEQFFGPGTRLTVL.

The CDR3 spells CASSPREGQRNQPQHF. Written as DNA, the CDR3 is TGTGCCAGCAGCCCTCGGGAGGGACAGAGAAATCAGCCCCAGCATTTT. The V call is TRBV2, the J call TRBJ1-5, with 7 bases matching TRBD1. CDR3 size: 16 residues. With 6 bases clipped from V and 4 bases from J, the junction kept 12 bases outside the gene matches. Per germline, CDR1 SNHLY and CDR2 FYNNEI.

This clone was recorded only once. The CDR3 protein is CAWSVPGSGTQYF. In nucleotides, the CDR3 is TGTGCCTGGAGTGTACCCGGTTCTGGGACCCAGTACTTC. V usage is TRBV30 and J usage is TRBJ2-5; D unclear. Germline V lookup: CDR1 GTSNPN, CDR2 SVGIG (reference sequence). The CDR3 spans 13 residues. V dropped 0 bases and J dropped 7 bases, with 12 bases sitting between them.

The rearrangement joins TRBV5-1 to TRBJ2-7; 7 bases are shared with TRBD2. Trimming took 4 bases from V and 3 from J; bases not matched to a gene: 10. This CDR3 comprises 15 residues. CDR1 SGHRS and CDR2 YFSETQ come from the germline V gene. The CDR3 nucleotides read TGCGCCAGCAGCGGGGGAGGGAGCGGGAACTACGAGCAGTACTTC. The encoded protein is CASSGGGSGNYEQYF.

The gene calls are TRBV5-1 and TRBJ1-4; no firm D call. Germline-derived CDR1 and CDR2 are SGHRS and YFSETQ. V was trimmed by 5 bases and J by 8 bases, leaving 13 bases between them. This CDR3 has 13 residues. This CDR3 is CASSSGYEEKLFF. CDR3 nucleotide sequence: TGCGCCAGCAGTTCGGGGTACGAAGAAAAACTGTTTTTT. Full variable domain (rest looked up from reference TRBV5-1 and TRBJ1-4): KAGVTQTPRYLIKTRGQQVTLSCSPISGHRSVSWYQQTPGQGLQFLFEYFSETQRNKGNFPGRFSGRQFSNSRSEMNVSTLELGDSALYLCASSSGYEEKLFFGSGTQLSVL.